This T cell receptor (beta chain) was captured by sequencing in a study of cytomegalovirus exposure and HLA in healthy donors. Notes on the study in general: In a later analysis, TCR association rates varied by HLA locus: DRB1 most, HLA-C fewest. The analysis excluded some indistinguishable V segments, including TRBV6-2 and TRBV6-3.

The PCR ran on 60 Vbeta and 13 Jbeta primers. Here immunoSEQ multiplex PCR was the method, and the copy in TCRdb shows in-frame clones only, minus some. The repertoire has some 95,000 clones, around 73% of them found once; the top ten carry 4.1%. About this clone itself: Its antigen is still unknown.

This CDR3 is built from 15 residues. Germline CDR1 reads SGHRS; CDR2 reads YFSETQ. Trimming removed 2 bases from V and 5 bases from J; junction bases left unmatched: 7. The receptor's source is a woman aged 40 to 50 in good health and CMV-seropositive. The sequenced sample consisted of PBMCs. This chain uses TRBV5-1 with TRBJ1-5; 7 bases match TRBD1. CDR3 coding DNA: TGCGCCAGCAGCTTAGATGGGACAGAGTATCAGCCCCAGCATTTT. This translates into CASSLDGTEYQPQHF.